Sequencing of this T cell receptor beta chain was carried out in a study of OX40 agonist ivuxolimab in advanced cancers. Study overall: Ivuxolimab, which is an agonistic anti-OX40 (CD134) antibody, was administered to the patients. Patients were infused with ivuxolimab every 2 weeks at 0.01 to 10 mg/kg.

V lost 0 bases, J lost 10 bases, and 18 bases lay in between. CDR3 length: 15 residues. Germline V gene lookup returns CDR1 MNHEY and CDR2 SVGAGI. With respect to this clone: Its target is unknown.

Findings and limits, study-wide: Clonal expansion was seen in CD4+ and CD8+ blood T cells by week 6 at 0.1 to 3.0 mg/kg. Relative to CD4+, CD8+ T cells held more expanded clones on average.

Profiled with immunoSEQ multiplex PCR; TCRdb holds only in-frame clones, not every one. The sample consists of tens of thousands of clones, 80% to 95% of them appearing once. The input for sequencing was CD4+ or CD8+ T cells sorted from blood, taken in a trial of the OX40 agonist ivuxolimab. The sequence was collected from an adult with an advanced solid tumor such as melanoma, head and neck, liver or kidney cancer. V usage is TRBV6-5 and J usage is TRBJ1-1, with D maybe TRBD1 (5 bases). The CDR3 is CASSYSNQGLAGAFF. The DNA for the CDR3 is TGTGCCAGCAGTTACTCGAACCAGGGCCTCGCTGGAGCTTTCTTT.